This TCR beta chain was captured by sequencing in a study of blood T cells in healthy people across ages. Notes on this clonotype: The antigen is undetermined.

It was with a sample-barcoded 5' primer and a J-beta primer mix that a second PCR of roughly 6 to 12 cycles was run. TCRdb passed the 5' RACE reads through MiXCR, listing each CDR3 protein once. This sample carries approximately 730,000 distinct CDR3 sequences, approximately 55% of them seen once, and the ten largest clones take about 38%. Whole-study results and caveats: Investigators viewed diversity estimates from one million T cells as underestimates, the study reported. In these data, TCR beta diversity tracked strongly with naive T cell percentage.

V was cut by 6 bases and J by 0 bases, with 12 bases left in between. The CDR3 runs 15 residues. Germline V gives CDR1 SNHLY, CDR2 FYNNEI. The gene calls are TRBV2 and TRBJ1-5; no clear D gene. The TCR originated in a man of 80 years or more in good health. The material sequenced was blood. CDR3 residues: CASRNRAYSNQPQHF. The CDR3 DNA follows: TGTGCCAGCAGAAATCGAGCATATAGCAATCAGCCCCAGCATTTT.